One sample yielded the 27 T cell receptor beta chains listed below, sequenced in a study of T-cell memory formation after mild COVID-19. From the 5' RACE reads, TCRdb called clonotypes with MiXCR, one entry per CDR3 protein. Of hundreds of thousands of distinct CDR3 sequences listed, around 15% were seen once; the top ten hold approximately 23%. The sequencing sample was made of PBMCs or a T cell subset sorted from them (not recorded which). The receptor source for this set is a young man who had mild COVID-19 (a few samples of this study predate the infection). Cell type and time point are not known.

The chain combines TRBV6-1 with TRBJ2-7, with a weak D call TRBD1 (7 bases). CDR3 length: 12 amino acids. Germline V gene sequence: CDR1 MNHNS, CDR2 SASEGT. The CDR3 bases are TGTGCCTGCAGGGGGGACAGCTACGAGCAGTACGTC. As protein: CACRGDSYEQYV.

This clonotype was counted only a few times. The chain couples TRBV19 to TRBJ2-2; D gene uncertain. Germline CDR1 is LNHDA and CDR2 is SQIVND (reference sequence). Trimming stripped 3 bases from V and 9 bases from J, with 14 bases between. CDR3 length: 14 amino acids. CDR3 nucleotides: TGTGCCAGTAGTATGCGGCGGAGTTCGAGGGAGCTGTTTTTT. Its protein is CASSMRRSSRELFF.

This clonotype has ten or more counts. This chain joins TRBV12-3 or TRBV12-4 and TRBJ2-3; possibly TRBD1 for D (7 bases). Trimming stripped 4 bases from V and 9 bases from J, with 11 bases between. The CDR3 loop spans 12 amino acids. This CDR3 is CASSSQGGTQYF. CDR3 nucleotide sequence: TGTGCCAGCAGTTCCCAGGGGGGAACGCAGTATTTT.

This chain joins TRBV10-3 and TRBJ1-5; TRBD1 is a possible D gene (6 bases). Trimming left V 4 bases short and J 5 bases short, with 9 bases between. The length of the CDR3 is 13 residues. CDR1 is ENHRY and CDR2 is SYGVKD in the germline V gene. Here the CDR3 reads CAISGNRDQPQHF. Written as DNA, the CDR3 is TGTGCCATCAGTGGCAACAGGGATCAGCCCCAGCATTTT.

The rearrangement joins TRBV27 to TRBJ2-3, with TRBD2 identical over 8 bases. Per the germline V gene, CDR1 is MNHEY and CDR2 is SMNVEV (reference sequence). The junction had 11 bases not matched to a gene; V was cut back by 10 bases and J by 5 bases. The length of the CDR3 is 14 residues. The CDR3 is CATRGGGAGDTQYF. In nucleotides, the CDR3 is TGTGCCACCCGGGGGGGGGGGGCAGGAGATACGCAGTATTTT.

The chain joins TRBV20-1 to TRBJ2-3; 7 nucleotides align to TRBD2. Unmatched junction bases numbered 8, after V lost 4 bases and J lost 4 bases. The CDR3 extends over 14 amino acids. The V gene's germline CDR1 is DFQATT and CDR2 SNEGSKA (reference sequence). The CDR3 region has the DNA TGCAGTGCTACCCTCGGGGGGTTCTCAGATACGCAGTATTTT. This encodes CSATLGGFSDTQYF.

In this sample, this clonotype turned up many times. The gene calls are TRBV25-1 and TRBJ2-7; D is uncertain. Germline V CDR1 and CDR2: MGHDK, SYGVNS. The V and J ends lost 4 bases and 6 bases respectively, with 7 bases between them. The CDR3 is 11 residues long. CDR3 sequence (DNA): TGTGCCAGCAGTGTTGCCCTCGAGCAGTACTTC. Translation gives CASSVALEQYF.

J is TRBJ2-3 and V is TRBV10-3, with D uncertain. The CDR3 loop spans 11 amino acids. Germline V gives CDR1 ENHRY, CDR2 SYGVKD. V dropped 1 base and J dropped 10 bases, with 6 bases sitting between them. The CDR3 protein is CAISEFTSQYF. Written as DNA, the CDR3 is TGTGCCATCAGTGAGTTCACGTCGCAGTATTTT.

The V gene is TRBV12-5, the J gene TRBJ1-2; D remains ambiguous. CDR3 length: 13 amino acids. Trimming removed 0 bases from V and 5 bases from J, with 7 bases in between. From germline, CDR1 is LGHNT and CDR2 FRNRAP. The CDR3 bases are TGTGCTAGTGGTTTGGTGGCACCTTATGGCTACACCTTC. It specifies CASGLVAPYGYTF.

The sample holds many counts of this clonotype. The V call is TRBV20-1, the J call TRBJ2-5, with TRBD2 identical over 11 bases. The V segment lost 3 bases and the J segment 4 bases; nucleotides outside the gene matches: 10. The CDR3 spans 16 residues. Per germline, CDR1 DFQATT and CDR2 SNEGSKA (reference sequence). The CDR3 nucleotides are TGCAGTGCTAGCGTTAGCGGGGGGGCCGGTCTAGAGACCCAGTACTTC. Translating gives CSASVSGGAGLETQYF.

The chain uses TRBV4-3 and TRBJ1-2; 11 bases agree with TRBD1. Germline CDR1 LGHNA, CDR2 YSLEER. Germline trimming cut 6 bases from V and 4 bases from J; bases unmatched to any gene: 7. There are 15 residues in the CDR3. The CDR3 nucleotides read TGCGCCAGCAGTCGGGGACAGGGGGTTACCTATGGCTACACCTTC. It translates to CASSRGQGVTYGYTF.

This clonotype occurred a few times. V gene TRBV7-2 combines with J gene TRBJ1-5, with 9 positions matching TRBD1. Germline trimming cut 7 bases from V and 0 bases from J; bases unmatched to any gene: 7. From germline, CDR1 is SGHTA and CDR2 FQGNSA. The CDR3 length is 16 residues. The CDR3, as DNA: TGTGCCAGCACCCGACAGGGGGAAGGTAGCAATCAGCCCCAGCATTTT. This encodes CASTRQGEGSNQPQHF.

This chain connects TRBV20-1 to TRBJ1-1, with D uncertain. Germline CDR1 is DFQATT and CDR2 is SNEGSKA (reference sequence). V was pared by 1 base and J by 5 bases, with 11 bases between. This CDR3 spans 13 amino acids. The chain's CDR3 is CSARVWDGTEAFF. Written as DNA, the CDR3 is TGCAGTGCTAGAGTCTGGGATGGGACTGAAGCTTTCTTT.

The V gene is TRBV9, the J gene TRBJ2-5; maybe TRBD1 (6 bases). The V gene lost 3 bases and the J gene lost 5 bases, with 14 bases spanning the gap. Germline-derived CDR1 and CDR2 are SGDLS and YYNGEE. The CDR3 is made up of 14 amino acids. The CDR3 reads CASSAEGVWETQYF. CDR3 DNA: TGTGCCAGCAGCGCCGAGGGGGTTTGGGAGACCCAGTACTTC.

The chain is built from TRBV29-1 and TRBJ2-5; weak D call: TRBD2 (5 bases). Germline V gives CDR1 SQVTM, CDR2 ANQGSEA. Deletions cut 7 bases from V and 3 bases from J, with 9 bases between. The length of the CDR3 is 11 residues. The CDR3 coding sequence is TGCAGCGCCAGGAGGAAAGAGACCCAGTACTTC. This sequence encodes CSARRKETQYF.

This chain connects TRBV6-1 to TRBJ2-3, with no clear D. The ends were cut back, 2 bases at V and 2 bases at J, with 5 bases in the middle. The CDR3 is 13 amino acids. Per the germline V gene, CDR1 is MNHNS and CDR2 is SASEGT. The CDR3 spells CASSEFATDTQYF. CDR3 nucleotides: TGTGCCAGCAGTGAATTCGCCACAGATACGCAGTATTTT.

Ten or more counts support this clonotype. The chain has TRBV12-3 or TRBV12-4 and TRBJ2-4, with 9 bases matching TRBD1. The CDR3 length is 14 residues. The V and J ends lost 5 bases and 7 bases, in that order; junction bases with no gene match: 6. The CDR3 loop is CASSLPQGANIQYF. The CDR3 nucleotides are TGTGCCAGCAGTCTGCCACAGGGGGCTAACATTCAGTACTTC.

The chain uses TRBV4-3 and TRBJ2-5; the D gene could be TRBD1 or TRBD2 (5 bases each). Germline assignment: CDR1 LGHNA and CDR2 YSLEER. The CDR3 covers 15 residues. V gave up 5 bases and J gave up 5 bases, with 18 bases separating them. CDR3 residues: CASSERRDHSETQYF. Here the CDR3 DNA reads TGCGCCAGCAGCGAAAGAAGGGACCACTCGGAGACCCAGTACTTC.

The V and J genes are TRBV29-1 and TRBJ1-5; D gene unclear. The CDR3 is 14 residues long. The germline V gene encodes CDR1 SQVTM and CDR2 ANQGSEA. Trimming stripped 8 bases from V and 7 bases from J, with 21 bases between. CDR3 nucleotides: TGCAGCCCCCTTAAGGAGGGTGTAGAACAGCCCCAGCATTTT. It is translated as CSPLKEGVEQPQHF.

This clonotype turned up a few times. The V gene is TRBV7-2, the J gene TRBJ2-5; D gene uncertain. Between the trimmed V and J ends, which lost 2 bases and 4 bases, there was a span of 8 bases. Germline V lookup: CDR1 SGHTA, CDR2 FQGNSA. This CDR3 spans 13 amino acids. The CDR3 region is CASSLLRGETQYF. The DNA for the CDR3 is TGTGCCAGCAGCTTACTACGTGGAGAGACCCAGTACTTC.

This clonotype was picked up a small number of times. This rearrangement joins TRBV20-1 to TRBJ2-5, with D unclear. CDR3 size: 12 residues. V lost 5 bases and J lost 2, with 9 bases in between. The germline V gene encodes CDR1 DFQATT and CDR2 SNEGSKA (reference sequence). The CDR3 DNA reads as TGCAGTGCTCAAGGAAGGCAAGAGACCCAGTACTTC. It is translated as CSAQGRQETQYF.

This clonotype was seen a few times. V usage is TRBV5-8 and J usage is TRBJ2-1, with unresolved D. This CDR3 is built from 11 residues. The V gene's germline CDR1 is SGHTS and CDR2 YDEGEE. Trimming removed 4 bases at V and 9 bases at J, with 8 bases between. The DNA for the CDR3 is TGTGCCAGCAGCCTCACCCTTGAGCAGTTCTTC. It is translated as CASSLTLEQFF.

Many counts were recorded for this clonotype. The CDR3 nucleotides are TGTGCCAGCAGTTTCGGGACCTCCTACGAGCAGTACTTC. Protein product: CASSFGTSYEQYF. V and J are TRBV12-3 or TRBV12-4 and TRBJ2-7, with D perhaps assigned TRBD1 or TRBD2 (5 bases each). V was pared by 3 bases and J by 0 bases, with 6 bases between. The CDR3 sequence is 13 residues long.

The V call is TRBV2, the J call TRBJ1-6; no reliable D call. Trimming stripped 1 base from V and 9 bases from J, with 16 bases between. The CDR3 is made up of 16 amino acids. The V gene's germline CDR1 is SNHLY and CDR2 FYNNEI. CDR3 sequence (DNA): TGTGCCAGCAGTGAAGGGGTCCCCTCCCGAGGTTCACCCCTCCACTTT. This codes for CASSEGVPSRGSPLHF.

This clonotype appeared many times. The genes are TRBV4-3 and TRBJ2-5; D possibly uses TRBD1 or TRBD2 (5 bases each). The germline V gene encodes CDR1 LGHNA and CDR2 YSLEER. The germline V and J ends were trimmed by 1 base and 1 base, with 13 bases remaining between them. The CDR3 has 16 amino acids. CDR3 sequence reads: CASSQGGRQGQETQYF. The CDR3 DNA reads TGCGCCAGCAGCCAAGGGGGACGGCAGGGCCAAGAGACCCAGTACTTC.

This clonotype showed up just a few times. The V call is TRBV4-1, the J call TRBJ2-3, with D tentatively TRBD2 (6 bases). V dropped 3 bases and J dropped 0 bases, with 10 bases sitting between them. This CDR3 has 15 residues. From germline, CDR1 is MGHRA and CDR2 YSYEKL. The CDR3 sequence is CASSQEGTSTDTQYF. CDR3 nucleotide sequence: TGCGCCAGCAGCCAGGAAGGGACTAGCACAGATACGCAGTATTTT.

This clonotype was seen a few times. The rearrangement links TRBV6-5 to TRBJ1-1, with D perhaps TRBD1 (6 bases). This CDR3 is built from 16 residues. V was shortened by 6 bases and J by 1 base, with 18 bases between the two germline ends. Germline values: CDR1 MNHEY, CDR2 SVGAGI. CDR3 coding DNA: TGTGCCAGCAGCCCCGACCACAGGGTACAGAACACTGAAGCTTTCTTT. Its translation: CASSPDHRVQNTEAFF.